These T cell receptor beta chains were read from a single sample in a study of blood T cell repertoires in COVID-19. Repertoires were generated with immunoSEQ multiplex PCR, while TCRdb's copy carries only in-frame clones and drops some. The data hold 110,000 or so clones, with 75% to 90% observed a single time. The sample comprised peripheral blood. The receptor set was obtained from a woman between 45 and 60 years old with acute or convalescent COVID-19. CDR3s include the opening cysteine and the closing phenylalanine or tryptophan. The order of the fields is D gene, V gene, J gene, CDR3 protein, CDR3 DNA. A D gene is named only where the DNA matches it firmly.

d_gene: -
v_gene: TRBV27
j_gene: TRBJ1-2
CDR3aa: CASSSLSGGMRYGYTF
CDR3nt: TGTGCCAGCAGTTCCCTATCCGGGGGGATGCGGTATGGCTACACCTTC

d_gene: TRBD1
v_gene: TRBV9
j_gene: TRBJ1-2
CDR3aa: CASSRDRNYGYTF
CDR3nt: TGTGCCAGCAGCCGGGACAGGAACTATGGCTACACCTTC

d_gene: TRBD1
v_gene: TRBV28
j_gene: TRBJ2-2
CDR3aa: CASSLSWQGAGELFF
CDR3nt: TGTGCCAGCAGTTTATCGTGGCAGGGGGCCGGGGAGCTGTTTTTT

d_gene: -
v_gene: TRBV28
j_gene: TRBJ2-3
CDR3aa: CASSSWGSQDFTDTQYF
CDR3nt: TGTGCCAGCAGTTCGTGGGGATCCCAGGACTTCACAGATACGCAGTATTTT

d_gene: -
v_gene: TRBV5-4
j_gene: TRBJ1-1
CDR3aa: CASSLNGAGSNTEAFF
CDR3nt: TGTGCCAGCAGCTTAAATGGTGCAGGGTCGAACACTGAAGCTTTCTTT

d_gene: TRBD2
v_gene: TRBV6-2/TRBV6-3
j_gene: TRBJ2-3
CDR3aa: CASSYLAGGPPRTDTQYF
CDR3nt: TGTGCCAGCAGTTACCTAGCGGGGGGCCCCCCTCGCACAGATACGCAGTATTTT

d_gene: TRBD1
v_gene: TRBV27
j_gene: TRBJ1-2
CDR3aa: CASSPTSQGASYGYTF
CDR3nt: TGTGCCAGCAGTCCCACCTCACAGGGGGCCTCTTATGGCTACACCTTC

d_gene: TRBD1
v_gene: TRBV3-1/TRBV3-2
j_gene: TRBJ1-6
CDR3aa: CASSQLYRGSPLHF
CDR3nt: TGTGCCAGCAGCCAATTGTACAGGGGATCACCCCTCCACTTT

d_gene: TRBD1
v_gene: TRBV23-1
j_gene: TRBJ1-5
CDR3aa: CASSLRTGGDNQPQHF
CDR3nt: TGCGCCAGCAGCCTAAGGACAGGGGGGGACAATCAGCCCCAGCATTTT

d_gene: -
v_gene: TRBV4-2
j_gene: TRBJ1-5
CDR3aa: CASSQTQGSNQPQHF
CDR3nt: TGTGCCAGCAGCCAGACACAAGGTTCCAATCAGCCCCAGCATTTT

d_gene: -
v_gene: TRBV7-2
j_gene: TRBJ1-3
CDR3aa: CASSLSVSSGNTIYF
CDR3nt: TGTGCCAGCAGCTTATCGGTTAGCTCTGGAAACACCATATATTTT

d_gene: -
v_gene: TRBV7-6
j_gene: TRBJ2-7
CDR3aa: CASSLARTGEQYF
CDR3nt: TGTGCCAGCAGCTTAGCTAGGACGGGAGAGCAGTACTTC

d_gene: TRBD2
v_gene: TRBV30
j_gene: TRBJ2-7
CDR3aa: CAWSLGLAGGLTNEQYF
CDR3nt: TGTGCCTGGAGTCTCGGACTAGCGGGGGGGCTTACCAACGAGCAGTACTTC